This T cell receptor beta chain stems from a study of Graves' ophthalmopathy and Graves' hyperthyroidism. Study in general: No progression to ophthalmopathy over 18 months defined stable hyperthyroidism.

This clonotype was seen only a few times. Trimming removed 0 bases at V and 2 bases at J, with 10 bases between. The CDR3 runs to 15 residues. CDR1 and CDR2 (germline): LGHNA, YSLEER. Amplification of the TCR beta CDR3 regions used RNA transcripts (as template). After a first-round RT-PCR with HTBI primers, a second-round multiplex PCR was run. TCRdb reprocessed the multiplex PCR reads with MiXCR, giving one entry per CDR3 protein. The table includes over a million distinct CDR3 sequences, roughly 35% detected once. The TCR was taken from an adult man with Graves' hyperthyroidism. Sequenced material: peripheral blood or thyroid tissue (not recorded which). The chain carries TRBV4-3 and TRBJ1-1, with TRBD1 as a possible D gene (5 bases). The DNA of the CDR3 is TGCGCCAGCAGCCAAGATCGGGACTTAAACACTGAAGCTTTCTTT. Translating it yields CASSQDRDLNTEAFF.